What follows is one TCR beta chain and its context. Its cognate antigen is unknown. The table came from immunoSEQ multiplex PCR; TCRdb's copy has only in-frame clones and leaves some out. The sample carries a few million clones, 80% to 95% recorded once. CDR1 is SGHKS and CDR2 is YYEKEE in the germline V gene (reference sequence). CDR3 length: 12 amino acids. The V end lost 1 base, the J end lost 7 bases, and 6 bases lay between the germline ends. These data are taken from a study of shared clonotypes between healthy human individuals. Overall study results and limits: Sequencing depth was expected to affect clonotype sharing among donors. Clonotypes that were shared across a few donors made up roughly 5.2% of naive CD4 clonotypes. The study drew on few donors, limiting represented genetic and exposure-history diversity. Richness estimates generally favored naive over memory subsets.

This rearrangement joins TRBV5-5 to TRBJ2-1; no clear D gene. This receptor was identified in a man between 18 and 29 years old in good health. Some clones in this sample may be carry-over from other donors' samples. The sample comprised naive CD4+ T cells from PBMCs. Subset: CD45RA+ positively selected. This CDR3 is CASSLSLNEQFF. The CDR3 DNA reads TGTGCCAGCAGCTTGAGTTTAAATGAGCAGTTCTTC. Combining the CDR3 with reference TRBV5-5 and TRBJ2-1 gives the whole variable domain DAGVTQSPTHLIKTRGQQVTLRCSPISGHKSVSWYQQVLGQGPQFIFQYYEKEERGRGNFPDRFSARQFPNYSSELNVNALLLGDSALYLCASSLSLNEQFFGPGTRLTVL.